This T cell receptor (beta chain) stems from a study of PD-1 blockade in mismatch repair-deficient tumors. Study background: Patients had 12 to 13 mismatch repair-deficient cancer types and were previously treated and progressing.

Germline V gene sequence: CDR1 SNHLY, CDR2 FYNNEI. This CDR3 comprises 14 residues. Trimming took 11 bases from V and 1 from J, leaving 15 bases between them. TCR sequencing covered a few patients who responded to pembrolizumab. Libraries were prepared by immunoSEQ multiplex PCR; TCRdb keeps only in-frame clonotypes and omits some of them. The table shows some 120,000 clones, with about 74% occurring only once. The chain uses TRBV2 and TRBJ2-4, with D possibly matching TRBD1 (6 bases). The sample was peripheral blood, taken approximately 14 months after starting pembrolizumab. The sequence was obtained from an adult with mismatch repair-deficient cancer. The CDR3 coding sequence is TGTGCCTCCCAGGGGTTTGCGGCCAAAAACATTCAGTACTTC. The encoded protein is CASQGFAAKNIQYF.